What follows is one TCR beta chain and its context. TCRdb keeps only in-frame clones here, not all; method: immunoSEQ multiplex PCR. The data contain 25,000 to 30,000 clones, 70% to 75% of them singletons. This specimen belongs to a study of STAT5B mutations in CD4+ large granular lymphocyte leukemia. V lost 0 bases to trimming and J lost 7 bases, with 13 bases between them. This CDR3 spans 14 amino acids. The sequenced material came from CD4+ T cells from blood buffy coats. The sequence was obtained from a human donor in good health. The V and J genes are TRBV6-7 and TRBJ2-7, with a possible D match to TRBD2 (6 bases). TRBV6-7 is reported as an ORF; its role is uncertain. DNA of the CDR3: TGTGCCAGCAGTTACTCTGGCGGGAAGAGGGAGCAGTACTTC. Translating gives CASSYSGGKREQYF.